A single sample is the source of the 5 T cell receptor beta chains below, sequenced in a study of blood T cell repertoires in COVID-19. Only in-frame clones appear in the TCRdb table, and some are missing; sequencing was by immunoSEQ multiplex PCR. The repertoire holds some 180,000 clones, with about four fifths as singletons. The specimen was peripheral blood. The source is a man in his 70s with active or convalescent COVID-19.

The chain carries TRBV19 and TRBJ1-5, with 8 bases aligning to TRBD1. The germline V gene has CDR1 LNHDA and CDR2 SQIVND (reference sequence). V was pared by 5 bases and J by 7 bases, with 10 bases of the junction left unmatched. CDR3 length: 15 amino acids. CDR3 amino acids: CASSWQDREGQPQHF. DNA for the CDR3: TGTGCCAGTAGTTGGCAGGACAGGGAAGGCCAGCCCCAGCATTTT.

As concerns this clone: The identical CDR3 is also encoded by other nucleotide sequences in the sample. V and J are TRBV18 and TRBJ1-1; D perhaps matches TRBD1 (5 bases). Germline loops: CDR1 KGHSH, CDR2 LQKENI. This CDR3 spans 13 amino acids. The V and J ends lost 4 bases and 1 base respectively, with 7 bases between them. The CDR3 DNA sequence: TGTGCCAGCTCACGCGGACAGAACACTGAAGCTTTCTTT. Translation gives CASSRGQNTEAFF.

The gene calls are TRBV19 and TRBJ1-6; weak D call: TRBD1 (6 bases). CDR3 size: 14 residues. V lost 5 bases and J lost 8, with 13 bases in between. Germline V CDR1 and CDR2: LNHDA, SQIVND (reference sequence). For the CDR3, the DNA is TGTGCCAGTAGTGGGACCAGGGGAGATTCACCCCTCCACTTT. Translating it yields CASSGTRGDSPLHF.

CDR3 coding DNA: TGTGCCAGCAGTTTCCCAAGGGACAAGATTTCGAACACTGAAGCTTTCTTT. Protein: CASSFPRDKISNTEAFF. The V call is TRBV6-2 or TRBV6-3, the J call TRBJ1-1, with TRBD1 as a possible D gene (6 bases). This CDR3 is built from 17 residues. In germline, CDR1 is MNHEY, CDR2 SVGEGT. Trimming removed 4 bases at V and 1 base at J, with 19 bases between.

V gene TRBV19 combines with J gene TRBJ2-7, with D maybe TRBD1 (5 bases). Looked up from germline, CDR1 is LNHDA and CDR2 is SQIVND (reference sequence). Between the trimmed V and J ends, which lost 3 bases and 6 bases, there was a span of 21 bases. This CDR3 comprises 16 residues. The CDR3 loop reads CASSISRQRRRAEQYF. The CDR3 DNA follows: TGTGCCAGTAGTATCTCCCGACAGCGTAGACGTGCCGAGCAGTACTTC.